This T cell receptor (beta chain) comes out of a study of OX40 agonist ivuxolimab in advanced cancers. The study in broad terms: Ivuxolimab was a fully human IgG2 agonistic monoclonal antibody targeting the costimulatory receptor OX40 (CD134). Intravenous ivuxolimab was administered to patients every 2 weeks at six dose levels: 0.01, 0.1, 0.3, 1.5, 3 and 10 mg/kg. Patients were allowed to have had prior anti-PD-1, anti-PD-L1 or anti-CTLA-4 therapy, and approximately 40% of the dose-escalation patients had been treated with checkpoint inhibitors. Peripheral TCRbeta sequencing was intended to test whether TCR sequence diversity was altered and clonal T-cell expansion was caused by ivuxolimab. Of the roughly 51 patients in dose escalation, about 20 had hepatocellular carcinoma, some 15 had melanoma, 9 had renal cell carcinoma and 9 had head and neck cancer. The dose-escalation cohort was about 86% male with a mean age of approximately 60 years, ranging from roughly 20 to 80. Partial responses occurred in three dose-escalation patients, of whom one had hepatocellular carcinoma and two had cutaneous melanoma. The monotherapy dose-escalation portion (N ≈ 50 patients) of the phase I ivuxolimab trial is reported in the paper. General study outcomes and caveats: Partial responders in the 0.1-3.0 mg/kg groups had among the lowest normalized peripheral clonal expansion, especially among CD8+ T cells. The antigen specificity of the peripheral T cells that underwent clonal expansion was not determined. After ivuxolimab, more expanded clones were found on average in CD8+ T cells than in CD4+ T cells. At doses from 0.1 to 3.0 mg/kg, clonal expansion was seen in both CD4+ and CD8+ blood T cells between baseline and week 6. Low levels of normalized T-cell clonal expansion were also seen in some patients who did not respond.

Worth noting for this clone: Its antigen specificity is not known. No qualities accompany the bases; no much larger clone lies one base away.

The trial excluded patients who had a history of autoimmune disease or were on systemic immunosuppression. Peripheral blood for TCR sequencing was collected from all dose cohorts at baseline, on cycle 4 day 1, and on cycle 7 day 1. Samples were obtained from an open-label, multicenter, first-in-human phase I dose-escalation trial of ivuxolimab. Adults with locally advanced or metastatic melanoma, renal cell, hepatocellular, or head and neck squamous cell carcinoma were enrolled in the trial. Before TCR sequencing, CD4+ T cells and CD8+ T cells were sorted from peripheral blood as separate populations. Genomic DNA was isolated from the sorted cells so that the TCRbeta CDR3 region could be sequenced. The immunoSEQ Assay was used for sequencing of TCRbeta CDR3 regions. TCRdb re-hosts the immuneACCESS table, in-frame sequences only. Its copies lack some clones; in the studies checked, an unresolved V gene accounts for under half of them, and the cause for the rest is not known. This sample comprises 100,000 to 120,000 clones, roughly nine tenths of them detected only once. Of the sample, less than 0.3% falls within the top ten clones.

The sequencing here drew on CD4+ or CD8+ T cells sorted from blood, taken in a trial of the OX40 agonist ivuxolimab. This receptor was obtained from an adult with an advanced solid tumor such as melanoma, head and neck, liver or kidney cancer.

The nucleotide sequence is TGTGCCAGCAGCTTCGGGTCTACTGGGGCCAACGTCCTGACTTTC. Its protein reads: CASSFGSTGANVLTF. This receptor chain uses TRBV7-2 and TRBJ2-6; the D gene remains uncertain. Trimming takes 3 bases from V and 2 bases from J, and the germline ends sit 8 bases apart. Its CDR3 holds 15 amino acids, cysteine through phenylalanine. Of the read, only the CDR3 DNA is kept; its 45 bases are in frame from base 1. The germline V gene sets CDR1 to SGHTA and CDR2 to FQGNSA.